The clone carrying this TCR beta chain was detected many times. With iRepertoire HTBI primers and Arm-PCR of CDR3 regions, TCR beta libraries were built. TCRdb re-derived calls from the multiplex PCR reads in MiXCR, one entry per CDR3 protein. The table lists fewer than 550,000 distinct CDR3 sequences, roughly 21% of them singletons, with less than 9% in the top ten. This CDR3 has 14 amino acids. Germline lookup yields CDR1 SGHTA and CDR2 FQGNSA. The germline V and J ends were trimmed by 7 bases and 14 bases, with 26 bases remaining between them. Time point of the sample: persistent/refractory GD, antithyroid drugs over 5 years with positive TRAb. PBMC-derived RNA was used for the TCR library. An endocrinology department in Xi'an, China, supplied the patients. These data originate in a study of regulatory T cells in long-lasting Graves disease.

The source was peripheral blood mononuclear cells (PBMCs), collected when the disease was refractory, from a patient treated with antithyroid drugs. J is TRBJ1-1 and V is TRBV7-2; possible D gene TRBD1, 5 bases. The sequence derives from a female donor with Graves disease. This CDR3 is CASTSPGTTRGAFF. The CDR3 bases are TGTGCCAGCACGTCACCCGGGACGACCAGAGGAGCCTTCTTT.